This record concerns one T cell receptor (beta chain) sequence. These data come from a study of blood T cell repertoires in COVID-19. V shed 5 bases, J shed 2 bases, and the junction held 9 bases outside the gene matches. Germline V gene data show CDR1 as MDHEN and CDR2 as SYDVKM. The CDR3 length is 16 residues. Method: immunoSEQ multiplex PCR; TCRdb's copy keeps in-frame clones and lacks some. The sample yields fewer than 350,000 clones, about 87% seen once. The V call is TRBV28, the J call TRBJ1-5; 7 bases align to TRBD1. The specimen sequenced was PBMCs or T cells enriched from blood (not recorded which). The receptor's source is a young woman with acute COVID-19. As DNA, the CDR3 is TGTGCCAGCAGTCGCTACGCAGGGGGAGGCAATCAGCCCCAGCATTTT. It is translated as CASSRYAGGGNQPQHF.